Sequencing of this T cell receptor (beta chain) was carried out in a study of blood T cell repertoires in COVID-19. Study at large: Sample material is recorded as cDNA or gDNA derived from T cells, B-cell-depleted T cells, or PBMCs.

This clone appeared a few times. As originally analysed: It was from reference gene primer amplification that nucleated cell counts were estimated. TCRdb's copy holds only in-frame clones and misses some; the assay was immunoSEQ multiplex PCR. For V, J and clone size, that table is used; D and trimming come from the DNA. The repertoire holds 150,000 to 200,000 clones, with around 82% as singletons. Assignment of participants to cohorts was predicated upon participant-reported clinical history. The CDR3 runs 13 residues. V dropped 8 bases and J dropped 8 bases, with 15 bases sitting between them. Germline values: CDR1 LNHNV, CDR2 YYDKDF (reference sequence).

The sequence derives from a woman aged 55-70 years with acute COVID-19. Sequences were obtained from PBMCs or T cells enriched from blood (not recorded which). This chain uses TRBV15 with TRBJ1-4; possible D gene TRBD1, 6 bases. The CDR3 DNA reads TGTGCCACCGGGGGCCCGGGACGCGAAAAACTGTTTTTT. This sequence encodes CATGGPGREKLFF.